Given below is one T cell receptor (beta chain) in context. Its antigen is currently unknown. Here immunoSEQ multiplex PCR was the method, and the copy in TCRdb shows in-frame clones only, minus some. The sample includes 150,000 or so clones, approximately 90% of them seen just once. This sample stems from a study of T cell responses to AZD1222 COVID-19 vaccine. The germline V gene encodes CDR1 SGHVS and CDR2 FQNEAQ. V was clipped by 2 bases and J by 0 bases, with 11 bases between them. This CDR3 contains 16 residues. Points from the study as a whole: Repertoires in all cases were sampled only once the peak T cell response had passed. Donors skewed white British and female; clonal diversity was possibly underestimated. Nearly half of the spike-specific TCRs reportedly recognize variant regions that carry no mutations.

The origin of this receptor is an adult in good health. The starting material was peripheral blood, obtained on day 0 of MenACWY control vaccination. The V gene is TRBV7-8, the J gene TRBJ1-3; D is ambiguous. DNA of the CDR3: TGTGCCAGCAGCTTATTGACGGAAAACTCTGGAAACACCATATATTTT. Protein product: CASSLLTENSGNTIYF.